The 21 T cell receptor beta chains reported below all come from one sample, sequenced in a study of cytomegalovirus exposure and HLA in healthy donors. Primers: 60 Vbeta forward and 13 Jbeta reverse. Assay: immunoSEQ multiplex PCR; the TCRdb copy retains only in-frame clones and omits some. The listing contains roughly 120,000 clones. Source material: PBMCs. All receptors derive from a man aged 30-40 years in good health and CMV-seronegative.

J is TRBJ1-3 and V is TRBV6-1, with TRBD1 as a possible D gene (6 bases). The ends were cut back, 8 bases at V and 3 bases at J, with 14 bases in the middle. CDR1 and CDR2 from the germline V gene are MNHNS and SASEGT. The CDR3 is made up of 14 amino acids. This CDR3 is CASGGGGFGNTIYF. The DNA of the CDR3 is TGTGCCAGCGGCGGGGGGGGCTTTGGAAACACCATATATTTT.

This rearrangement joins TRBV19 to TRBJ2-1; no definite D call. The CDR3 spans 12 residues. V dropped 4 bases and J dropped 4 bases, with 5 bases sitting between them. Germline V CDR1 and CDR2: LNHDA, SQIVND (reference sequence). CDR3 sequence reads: CASSTPYNEQFF. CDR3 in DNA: TGTGCCAGTAGTACTCCTTACAATGAGCAGTTCTTC.

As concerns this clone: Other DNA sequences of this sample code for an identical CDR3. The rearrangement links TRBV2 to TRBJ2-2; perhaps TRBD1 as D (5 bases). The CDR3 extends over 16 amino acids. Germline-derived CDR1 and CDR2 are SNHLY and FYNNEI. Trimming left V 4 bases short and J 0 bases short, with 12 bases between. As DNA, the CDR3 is TGTGCCAGCAGTGTTCAGGGAACAGCGAACACCGGGGAGCTGTTTTTT. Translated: CASSVQGTANTGELFF.

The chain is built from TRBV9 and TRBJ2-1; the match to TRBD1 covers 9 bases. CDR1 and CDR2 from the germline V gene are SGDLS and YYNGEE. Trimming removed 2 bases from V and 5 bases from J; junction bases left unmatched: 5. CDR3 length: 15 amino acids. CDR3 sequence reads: CASSVQDRGHNEQFF. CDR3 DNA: TGTGCCAGCAGCGTTCAGGACAGGGGCCACAATGAGCAGTTCTTC.

CDR3 amino acids: CSTDPNTEAFF. The CDR3, as DNA: TGCAGCACAGATCCGAACACTGAAGCTTTCTTT. This chain joins TRBV29-1 and TRBJ1-1; unclear D gene. Germline V gene sequence: CDR1 SQVTM, CDR2 ANQGSEA. Trimming pared 8 bases from V and 1 base from J, leaving 8 bases between. This CDR3 has 11 amino acids.

CDR3: CASSLRTGGLNSPLHF. CDR3 nucleotides: TGTGCCAGCAGCTTAAGGACAGGGGGCTTGAATTCACCCCTCCACTTT. The chain couples TRBV7-3 to TRBJ1-6; 11 bases align to TRBD1. The germline gives CDR1 SGHTA, CDR2 FQGTGA. CDR3 size: 16 residues. V was pared by 1 base and J by 7 bases, with 3 bases of the junction left unmatched.

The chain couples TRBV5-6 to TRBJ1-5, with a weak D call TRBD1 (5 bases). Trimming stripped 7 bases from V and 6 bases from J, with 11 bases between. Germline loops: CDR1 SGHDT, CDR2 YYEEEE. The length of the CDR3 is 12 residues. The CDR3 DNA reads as TGTGCCAGCTCATTCGGGGGTCAGCCCCAGCATTTT. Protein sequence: CASSFGGQPQHF.

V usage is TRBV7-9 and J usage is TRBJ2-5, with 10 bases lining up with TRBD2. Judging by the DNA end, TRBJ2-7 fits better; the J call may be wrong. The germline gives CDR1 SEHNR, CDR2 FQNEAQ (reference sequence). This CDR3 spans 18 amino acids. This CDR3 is CASSLAFLPGLASYEQYF. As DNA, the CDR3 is TGTGCCAGCAGCTTAGCCTTTTTACCGGGACTAGCGAGCTACGAGCAGTACTTC.

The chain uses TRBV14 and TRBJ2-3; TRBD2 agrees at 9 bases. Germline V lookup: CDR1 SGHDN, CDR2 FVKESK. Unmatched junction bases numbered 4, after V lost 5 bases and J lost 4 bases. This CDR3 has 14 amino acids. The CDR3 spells CASSRAGGPDTQYF. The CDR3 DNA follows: TGTGCCAGCAGCAGAGCGGGAGGACCAGATACGCAGTATTTT.

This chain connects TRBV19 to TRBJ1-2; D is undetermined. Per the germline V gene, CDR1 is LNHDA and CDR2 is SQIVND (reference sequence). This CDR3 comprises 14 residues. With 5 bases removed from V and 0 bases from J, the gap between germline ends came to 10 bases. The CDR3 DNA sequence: TGTGCCAGTAGTCCGACACGGACTAACTATGGCTACACCTTC. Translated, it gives CASSPTRTNYGYTF.

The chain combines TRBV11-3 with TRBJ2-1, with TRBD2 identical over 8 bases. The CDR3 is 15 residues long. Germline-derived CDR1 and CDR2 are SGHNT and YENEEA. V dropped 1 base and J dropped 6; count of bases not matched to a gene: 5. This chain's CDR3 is CASSLGSGGPNEQFF. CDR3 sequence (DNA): TGTGCCAGCAGCTTAGGGTCGGGAGGGCCCAATGAGCAGTTCTTC.

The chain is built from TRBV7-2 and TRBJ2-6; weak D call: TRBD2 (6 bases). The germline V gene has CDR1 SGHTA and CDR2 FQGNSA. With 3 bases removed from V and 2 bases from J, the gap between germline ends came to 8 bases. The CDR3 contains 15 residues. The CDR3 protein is CASSFGGTGANVLTF. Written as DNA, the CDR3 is TGTGCCAGCAGCTTTGGGGGGACTGGGGCCAACGTCCTGACTTTC.

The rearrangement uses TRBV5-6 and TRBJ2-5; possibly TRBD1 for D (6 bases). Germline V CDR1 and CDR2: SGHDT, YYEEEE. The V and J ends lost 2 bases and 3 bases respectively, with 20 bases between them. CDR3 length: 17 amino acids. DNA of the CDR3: TGTGCCAGCAGCTTTGATGATGGGGGCTCATTGGAAGAGACCCAGTACTTC. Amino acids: CASSFDDGGSLEETQYF.

CDR3 sequence reads: CASSLEPPGTVNEKLFF. The CDR3, as DNA: TGCGCCAGCAGCCTCGAACCCCCCGGGACAGTGAATGAAAAACTGTTTTTT. This sequence joins TRBV4-1 and TRBJ1-4; 7 nucleotides agree with TRBD1. After removal of 4 bases from V and 5 bases from J, the junction contained 13 bases not matched to a gene. Germline V CDR1 and CDR2: MGHRA, YSYEKL. This CDR3 contains 17 residues.

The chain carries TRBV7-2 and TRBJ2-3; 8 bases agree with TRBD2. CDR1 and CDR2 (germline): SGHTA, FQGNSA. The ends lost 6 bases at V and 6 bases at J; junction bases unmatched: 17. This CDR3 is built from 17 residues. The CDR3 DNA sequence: TGTGCCAGCAGGCCCGGGACATATGGGACTAGAGGTGATACGCAGTATTTT. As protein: CASRPGTYGTRGDTQYF.

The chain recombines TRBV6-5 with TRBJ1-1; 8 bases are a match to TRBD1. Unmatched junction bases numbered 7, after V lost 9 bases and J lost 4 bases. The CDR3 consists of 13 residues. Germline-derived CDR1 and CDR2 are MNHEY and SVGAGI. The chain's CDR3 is CASKTGEVTEAFF. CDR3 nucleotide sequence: TGTGCCAGTAAGACAGGGGAGGTCACTGAAGCTTTCTTT.

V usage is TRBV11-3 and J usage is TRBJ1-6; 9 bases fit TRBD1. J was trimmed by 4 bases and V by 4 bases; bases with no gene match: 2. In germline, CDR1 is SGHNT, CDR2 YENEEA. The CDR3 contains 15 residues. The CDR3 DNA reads TGTGCCAGCAGCTATGACAGGGGGTATAATTCACCCCTCCACTTT. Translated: CASSYDRGYNSPLHF.

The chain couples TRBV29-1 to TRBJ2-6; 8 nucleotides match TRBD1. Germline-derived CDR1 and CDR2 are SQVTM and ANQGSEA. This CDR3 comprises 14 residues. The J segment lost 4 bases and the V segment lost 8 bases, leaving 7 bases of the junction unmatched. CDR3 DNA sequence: TGCAGCATCTCAGGGGGCGCGGGGGCCAACGTCCTGACTTTC. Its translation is CSISGGAGANVLTF.

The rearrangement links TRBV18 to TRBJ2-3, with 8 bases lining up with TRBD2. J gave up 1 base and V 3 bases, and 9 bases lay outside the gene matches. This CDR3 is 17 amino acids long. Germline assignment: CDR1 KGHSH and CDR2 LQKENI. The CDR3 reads CASSPLRASGRTDTQYF. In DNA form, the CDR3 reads TGTGCCAGCTCACCCTTGCGAGCTAGCGGGCGCACAGATACGCAGTATTTT.

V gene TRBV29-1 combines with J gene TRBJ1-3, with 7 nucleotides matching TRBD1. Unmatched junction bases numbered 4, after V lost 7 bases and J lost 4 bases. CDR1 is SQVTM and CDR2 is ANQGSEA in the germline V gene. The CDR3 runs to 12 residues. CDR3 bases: TGCAGCGGAGAGACAGGGGGAAACACCATATATTTT. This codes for CSGETGGNTIYF.

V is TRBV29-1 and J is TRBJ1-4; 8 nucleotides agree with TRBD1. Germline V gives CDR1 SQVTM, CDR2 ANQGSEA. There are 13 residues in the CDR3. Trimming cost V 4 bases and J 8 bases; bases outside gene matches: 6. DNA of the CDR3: TGCAGCGTTGCCAGGGGGCATTCAGAAAAACTGTTTTTT. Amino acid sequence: CSVARGHSEKLFF. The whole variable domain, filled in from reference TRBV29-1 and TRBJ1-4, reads SAVISQKPSRDICQRGTSLTIQCQVDSQVTMMFWYRQQPGQSLTLIATANQGSEATYESGFVIDKFPISRPNLTFSTLTVSNMSPEDSSIYLCSVARGHSEKLFFGSGTQLSVL.